A selection of T cell receptor beta chains follows, all from one sample in a study of OX40 agonist ivuxolimab in advanced cancers. Data came from immunoSEQ multiplex PCR; TCRdb stores just in-frame clones and leaves some out. Among 90,000 to 100,000 clones listed, 80% to 90% were seen once. Sequences were derived from CD4+ or CD8+ T cells sorted from blood, sampled in a trial of the OX40 agonist ivuxolimab. These receptors came from an adult with an advanced solid tumor such as melanoma, head and neck, liver or kidney cancer. The CDR3 runs from the conserved cysteine through the conserved F or W. D genes are given only for firm matches. A row's size may be missing; if present it is once, few, many or a size class.

j_gene,d_gene,v_gene,abundance,CDR3aa,CDR3nt
TRBJ2-1,NA,TRBV4-2,NA,CASSQGSAGTYNEQFF,TGTGCCAGCAGCCAAGGTTCCGCAGGTACCTACAATGAGCAGTTCTTC
TRBJ1-1,NA,TRBV7-2,NA,CASSSGTTVLRF,TGTGCCAGCAGCTCCGGGACAACGGTCTTACGGTTT
TRBJ2-1,NA,TRBV10-3,NA,CAIKTATYNEQFF,TGTGCCATCAAGACAGCCACCTACAATGAGCAGTTCTTC
TRBJ1-1,NA,TRBV4-3,NA,CASSQDRESTEAFF,TGCGCCAGCAGCCAAGACAGGGAGAGCACTGAAGCTTTCTTT
TRBJ1-3,NA,TRBV7-2,NA,CASSQRRVNSGNTIYF,TGTGCCAGCAGCCAGCGCCGGGTTAACTCTGGAAACACCATATATTTT
TRBJ2-3,NA,TRBV4-1,once,CASSQNPPSTDTQYF,TGCGCCAGCAGCCAGAACCCCCCTAGCACAGATACGCAGTATTTT
TRBJ1-1,NA,TRBV7-2,NA,CASSLGEEDTEAFF,TGTGCCAGCAGCTTGGGGGAGGAGGACACTGAAGCTTTCTTT
TRBJ1-2,NA,TRBV29-1,NA,CSVVGRNYGYTF,TGCAGCGTTGTAGGTAGAAACTATGGCTACACCTTC
TRBJ1-5,TRBD1,TRBV30,NA,CAWSGQGGQPQHF,TGTGCCTGGAGCGGACAGGGAGGACAGCCCCAGCATTTT
TRBJ2-5,NA,TRBV7-2,NA,CASSSSLGETQYF,TGTGCCAGCAGCTCCTCTCTAGGGGAGACCCAGTACTTC
TRBJ2-2,TRBD2,TRBV5-1,NA,CASSSAPPFERGDGAGELFF,TGCGCCAGCAGCTCGGCCCCACCATTCGAGCGGGGGGACGGGGCCGGGGAGCTGTTTTTT
TRBJ1-2,TRBD1,TRBV6-1,NA,CASSDGQGVYGYTF,TGTGCCAGCAGTGACGGACAGGGGGTCTATGGCTACACCTTC
TRBJ1-2,NA,TRBV4-3,NA,CASSQLDRVINYGYTF,TGCGCCAGCAGCCAGCTAGACAGAGTAATTAACTATGGCTACACCTTC
TRBJ2-5,TRBD2,TRBV11-2,once,CASSLDGDYQETQYF,TGTGCCAGCAGCTTAGATGGGGACTATCAAGAGACCCAGTACTTC
TRBJ1-1,NA,TRBV6-5,once,CASRTDKRVSEAFF,TGTGCCAGCAGGACCGACAAGAGGGTTTCTGAAGCTTTCTTT
TRBJ1-5,NA,TRBV27,NA,CASSPAGTSVKPQHF,TGTGCCAGCAGTCCCGCTGGGACATCGGTAAAGCCCCAGCATTTT
TRBJ1-4,NA,TRBV15,NA,CATSRDLNSYEKLFF,TGTGCCACCAGCAGAGATCTTAACAGCTATGAAAAACTGTTTTTT
TRBJ2-7,NA,TRBV18,NA,CASSPGADSSYEQYF,TGTGCCAGCTCACCTGGTGCAGACAGTTCCTACGAGCAGTACTTC
TRBJ1-2,TRBD1,TRBV6-1,NA,CASSALGQVNRDYGYTF,TGTGCCAGCAGTGCCCTCGGACAGGTCAATAGGGACTATGGCTACACCTTC
TRBJ2-5,NA,TRBV6-5,NA,CASSYSGTQETQYF,TGTGCCAGCAGTTACTCGGGGACACAAGAGACCCAGTACTTC
TRBJ2-3,TRBD1,TRBV7-2,NA,CASSSGQGALTQYF,TGTGCCAGCAGCTCGGGACAGGGGGCGCTTACGCAGTATTTT
TRBJ1-3,NA,TRBV4-2,NA,CASSQDLGRASGNTIYF,TGTGCCAGCAGCCAAGATCTCGGCAGGGCCTCTGGAAACACCATATATTTT
TRBJ2-5,NA,TRBV19,once,CASSIYRDFRETQYF,TGTGCCAGTAGTATCTACAGGGACTTTCGGGAGACCCAGTACTTC
TRBJ1-5,TRBD1,TRBV10-3,NA,CAIRDTGEGQPQHF,TGTGCCATCAGGGATACAGGGGAGGGCCAGCCCCAGCATTTT
TRBJ2-7,TRBD1,TRBV7-2,NA,CASSSYRGQAYEQYF,TGTGCCAGCAGCTCATACAGGGGGCAAGCCTACGAGCAGTACTTC
TRBJ2-1,NA,TRBV6-6,NA,CASSYEGWSYNEQFF,TGTGCCAGCAGTTACGAGGGGTGGTCCTACAATGAGCAGTTCTTC
TRBJ2-7,NA,TRBV28,NA,CASRVEGGYEQYF,TGTGCCAGCAGAGTGGAGGGGGGATACGAGCAGTACTTC
TRBJ1-6,TRBD1,TRBV4-3,NA,CASSQTTTGQGDSPLHF,TGCGCCAGCAGCCAAACAACGACCGGACAGGGGGATTCACCCCTCCACTTT
TRBJ1-1,NA,TRBV7-4,NA,CASSQSVGDENTEAFF,TGTGCCAGCAGTCAATCTGTCGGGGACGAGAACACTGAAGCTTTCTTT
TRBJ2-7,TRBD1,TRBV7-2,NA,CASRLTQGTYEQYF,TGTGCCAGCAGGCTAACACAGGGGACGTACGAGCAGTACTTC
TRBJ1-2,TRBD1,TRBV6-5,NA,CASSFTGEAGYGYTF,TGTGCCAGCAGCTTTACAGGGGAAGCGGGCTATGGCTACACCTTC
TRBJ2-7,TRBD1,TRBV6-5,NA,CASTRGGQGAYEQYF,TGTGCCAGCACCCGAGGTGGGCAGGGGGCCTACGAGCAGTACTTC
TRBJ2-7,TRBD1,TRBV7-2,NA,CASSLVAGGTYEQYF,TGTGCCAGCAGCTTAGTGGCAGGGGGCACCTACGAGCAGTACTTC
TRBJ2-5,TRBD2,TRBV19,NA,CASRRAGGGETQYF,TGTGCCAGCCGACGGGCCGGGGGGGGAGAGACCCAGTACTTC
TRBJ2-1,TRBD2,TRBV5-1,NA,CASSLGSGSLDEQFF,TGCGCCAGCAGCTTGGGTAGCGGGAGTTTGGATGAGCAGTTCTTC
TRBJ1-2,TRBD1,TRBV18,NA,CASSLTQGSDGYTF,TGTGCCAGCTCATTAACACAGGGGTCCGATGGCTACACCTTC
TRBJ1-4,TRBD1,TRBV28,NA,CASKFTGANEKLFF,TGTGCCAGCAAGTTCACAGGGGCTAATGAAAAACTGTTTTTT
TRBJ1-1,NA,TRBV4-3,NA,CASSQDVGEAMNTEAFF,TGCGCCAGCAGCCAAGATGTGGGGGAAGCGATGAACACTGAAGCTTTCTTT
TRBJ2-2,NA,TRBV5-1,NA,CASSLDDRGELFF,TGCGCCAGCAGCTTGGATGACCGCGGGGAGCTGTTTTTT
TRBJ2-2,TRBD1,TRBV9,NA,CASSTRTGQIGELFF,TGTGCCAGCAGCACTAGGACAGGGCAGATCGGGGAGCTGTTTTTT
TRBJ1-5,NA,TRBV19,few,CASSITPHSNQPQHF,TGTGCCAGTAGTATTACTCCGCACAGCAATCAGCCCCAGCATTTT
TRBJ2-3,NA,TRBV7-9,NA,CASSSAVDTQYF,TGTGCCAGCAGCTCCGCAGTGGATACGCAGTATTTT
TRBJ2-5,NA,TRBV4-3,NA,CASSQDAYSWVPQYF,TGCGCCAGCAGCCAAGACGCCTACAGCTGGGTCCCCCAGTACTTC
TRBJ2-5,NA,TRBV18,NA,CASSPGETQYF,TGTGCCAGCTCACCGGGGGAGACCCAGTACTTC
TRBJ2-3,NA,TRBV5-1,NA,CASSSPDTQYF,TGCGCCAGCAGCTCCCCCGATACGCAGTATTTT
TRBJ1-4,NA,TRBV6-1,NA,CASTPWGSNEKLFF,TGTGCCAGCACCCCCTGGGGGAGTAATGAAAAACTGTTTTTT